Sequencing of this T cell receptor (beta chain) was carried out in a study of T cells in localized non-small cell lung cancer. Germline lookup yields CDR1 SNHLY and CDR2 FYNNEI. This CDR3 contains 16 residues. V gave up 7 bases and J gave up 0 bases, with 15 bases separating them. Sequenced by immunoSEQ multiplex PCR; TCRdb stores in-frame clones only, minus some. The sample lists about 27,000 clones; 88% were seen once. The sequenced sample was peripheral blood, obtained before any cancer treatment. This rearrangement joins TRBV2 to TRBJ2-2; the D gene is possibly TRBD1 (6 bases). The sequence derives from a female donor over 55 with stage II squamous cell lung carcinoma. The CDR3 DNA reads TGTGCCAGCAAGATAAATAGGGGGACGAACACCGGGGAGCTGTTTTTT. Encoded protein: CASKINRGTNTGELFF.